This T cell receptor beta chain was documented in a study of CD8+ T cells in alopecia areata. Study-wide findings and caveats: There were also resident alphabeta T cells of normal skin sequenced in scalp samples.

The germline V gene has CDR1 MSHET and CDR2 SYDVDS. The CDR3 has 13 residues. Sequencing templates came from extracted RNA that was reverse transcribed into cDNA. The method was immunoSEQ multiplex PCR; TCRdb's version includes in-frame clones alone and lacks a portion of them. The sample contains 200,000 to 300,000 clones, none of them singletons. It was with CD4, CD8alpha, NKG2D, NKG2ACE and other markers that pooled cutaneous lymph node cells were sorted. As to this clone: Its antigen remains unidentified. Mouse gene names and germline throughout. The read terminates 4 residues ahead of where the CDR3 ends, so the germline J gene completes it.

The TCR originated in a C3H/HeJ mouse with alopecia areata. The mouse line has the MHC haplotype H2-k. The sample consisted of CD4+ T cells sorted from a lymph node. The chain employs TRBV29 and TRBJ1-2; TRBD1 might be the D (5 bases). This CDR3 is CASSLPGRADYTF. The sequenced CDR3 bases are TGTGCTAGCAGTTTGCCAGGGAGGGCC.